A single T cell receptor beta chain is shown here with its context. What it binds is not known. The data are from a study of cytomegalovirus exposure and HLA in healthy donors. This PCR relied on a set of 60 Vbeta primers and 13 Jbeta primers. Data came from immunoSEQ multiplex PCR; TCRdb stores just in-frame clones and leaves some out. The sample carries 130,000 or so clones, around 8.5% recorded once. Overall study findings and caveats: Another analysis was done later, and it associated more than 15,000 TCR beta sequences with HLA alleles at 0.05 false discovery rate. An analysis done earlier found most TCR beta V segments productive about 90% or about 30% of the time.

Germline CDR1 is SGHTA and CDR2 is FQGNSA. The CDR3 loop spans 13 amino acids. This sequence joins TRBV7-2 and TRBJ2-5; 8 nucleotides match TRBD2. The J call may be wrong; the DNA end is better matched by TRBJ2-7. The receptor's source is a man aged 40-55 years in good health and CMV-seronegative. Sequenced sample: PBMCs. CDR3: CASGLADSYEQYF. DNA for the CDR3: TGTGCCAGTGGACTAGCCGACTCCTACGAGCAGTACTTC.